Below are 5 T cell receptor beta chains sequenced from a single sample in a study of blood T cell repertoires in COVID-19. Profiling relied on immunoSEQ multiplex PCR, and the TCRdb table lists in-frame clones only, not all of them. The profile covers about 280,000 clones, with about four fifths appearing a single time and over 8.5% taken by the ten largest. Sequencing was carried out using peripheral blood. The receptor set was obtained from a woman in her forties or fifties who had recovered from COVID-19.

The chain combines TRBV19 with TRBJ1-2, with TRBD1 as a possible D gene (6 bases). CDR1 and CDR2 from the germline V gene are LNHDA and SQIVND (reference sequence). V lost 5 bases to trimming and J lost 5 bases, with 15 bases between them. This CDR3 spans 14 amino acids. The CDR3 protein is CASSPRTDLYGYTF. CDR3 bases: TGTGCCAGTAGTCCGAGGACAGACCTATATGGCTACACCTTC.

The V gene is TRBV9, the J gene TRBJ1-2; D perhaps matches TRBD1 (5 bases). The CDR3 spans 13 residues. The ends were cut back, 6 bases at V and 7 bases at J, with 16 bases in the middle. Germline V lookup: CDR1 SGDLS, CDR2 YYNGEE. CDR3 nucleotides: TGTGCCAGCACGACAGCGGGGGATTCTGGCTACACCTTC. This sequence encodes CASTTAGDSGYTF.

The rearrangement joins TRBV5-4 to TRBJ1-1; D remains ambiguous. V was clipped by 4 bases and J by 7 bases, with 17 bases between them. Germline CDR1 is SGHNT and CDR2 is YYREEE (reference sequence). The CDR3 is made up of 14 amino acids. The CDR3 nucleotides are TGTGCCAGCAGCCTGGGAGTTGCTGCGGGTGAAGCTTTCTTT. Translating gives CASSLGVAAGEAFF.

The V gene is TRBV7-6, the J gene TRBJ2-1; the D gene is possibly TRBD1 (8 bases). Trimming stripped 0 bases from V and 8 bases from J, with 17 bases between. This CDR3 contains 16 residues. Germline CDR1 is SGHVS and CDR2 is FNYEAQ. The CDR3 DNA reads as TGTGCCAGCAGCTTAGCGATAGGACAGGGAGGGTATGAGCAGTTCTTC. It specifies CASSLAIGQGGYEQFF.

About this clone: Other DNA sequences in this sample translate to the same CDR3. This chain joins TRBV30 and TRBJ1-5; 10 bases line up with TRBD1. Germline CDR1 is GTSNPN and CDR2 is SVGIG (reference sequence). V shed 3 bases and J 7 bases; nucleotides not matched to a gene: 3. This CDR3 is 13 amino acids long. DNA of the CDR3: TGTGCCTGGAGCGGACAGGGGGGACAGCCCCAGCATTTT. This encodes CAWSGQGGQPQHF.